This T cell receptor (beta chain) was sequenced during a study of T cell responses to AZD1222 COVID-19 vaccine. Looked up from germline, CDR1 is SEHNR and CDR2 is FQNEAQ (reference sequence). This CDR3 comprises 14 residues. Trimming took 1 base from V and 4 from J; bases not matched to a gene: 1. Clones were read by immunoSEQ multiplex PCR, and TCRdb kept only the in-frame ones, dropping some. The top ten clones hold about 6% of a sample with 150,000 to 200,000 clones, 70% to 90% of them seen once. On this clone: Its target is unknown.

Study findings and constraints: Unmutated variant regions are reportedly targeted by nearly half of spike-specific TCRs.

The sequenced sample was peripheral blood, obtained on day 0 of AZD1222 vaccination. This receptor was obtained from an adult in good health. The chain employs TRBV7-9 and TRBJ2-1; the match to TRBD2 covers 7 bases. This CDR3 is CASSLERGYNEQFF. For the CDR3, the DNA is TGTGCCAGCAGCTTAGAGCGGGGTTACAATGAGCAGTTCTTC.